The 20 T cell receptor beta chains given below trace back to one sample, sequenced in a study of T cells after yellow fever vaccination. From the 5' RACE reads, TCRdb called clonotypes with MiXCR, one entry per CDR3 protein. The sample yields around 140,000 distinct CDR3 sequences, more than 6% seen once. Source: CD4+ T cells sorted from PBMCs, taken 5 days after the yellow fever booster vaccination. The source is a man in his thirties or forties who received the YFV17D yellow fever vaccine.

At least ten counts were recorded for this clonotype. The CDR3 DNA reads TGTGCCAGCAGCTTTGGCGGTGCCACAGATACGCAGTATTTT. The encoded protein is CASSFGGATDTQYF. The chain is built from TRBV7-2 and TRBJ2-3; D is unclear. Trimming removed 3 bases from V and 2 bases from J, with 9 bases in between. Germline CDR1 reads SGHTA; CDR2 reads FQGNSA. This CDR3 has 14 amino acids.

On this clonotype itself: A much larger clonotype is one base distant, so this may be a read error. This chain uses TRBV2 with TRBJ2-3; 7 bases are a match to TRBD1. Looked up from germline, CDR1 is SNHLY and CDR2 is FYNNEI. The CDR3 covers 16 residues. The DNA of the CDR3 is TGTGCCCGCAGTTCTGGTGGTGGACAGGCCACAGATACGCAGTATTTT. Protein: CARSSGGGQATDTQYF.

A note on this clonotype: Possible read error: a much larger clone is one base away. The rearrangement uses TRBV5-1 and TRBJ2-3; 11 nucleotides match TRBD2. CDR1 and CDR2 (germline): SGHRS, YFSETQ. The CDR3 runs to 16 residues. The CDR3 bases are TGCGGCAGCAGCGATAGCGGGAGGGGAACCACAGATACGCAGTATTTT. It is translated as CGSSDSGRGTTDTQYF.

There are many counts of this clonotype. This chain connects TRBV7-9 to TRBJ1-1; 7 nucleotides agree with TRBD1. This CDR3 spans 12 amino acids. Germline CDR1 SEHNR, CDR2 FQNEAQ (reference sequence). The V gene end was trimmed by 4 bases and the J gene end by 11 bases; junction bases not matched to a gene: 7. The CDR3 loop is CASSYQTGFAFF. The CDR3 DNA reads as TGTGCCAGCAGCTACCAGACAGGGTTCGCTTTCTTT.

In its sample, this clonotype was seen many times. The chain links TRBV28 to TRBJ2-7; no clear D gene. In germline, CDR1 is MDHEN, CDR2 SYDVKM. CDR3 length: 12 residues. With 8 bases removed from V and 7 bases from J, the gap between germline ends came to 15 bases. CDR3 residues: CASASGMGEQYF. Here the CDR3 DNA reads TGTGCCAGCGCCTCGGGCATGGGGGAGCAGTACTTC.

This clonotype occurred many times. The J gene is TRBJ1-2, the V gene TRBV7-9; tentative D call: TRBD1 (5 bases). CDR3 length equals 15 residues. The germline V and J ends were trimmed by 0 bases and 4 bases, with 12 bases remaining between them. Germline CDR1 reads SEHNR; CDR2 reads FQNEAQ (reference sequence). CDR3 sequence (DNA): TGTGCCAGCAGCTTAGCGGGACCGACTACCTATGGCTACACCTTC. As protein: CASSLAGPTTYGYTF.

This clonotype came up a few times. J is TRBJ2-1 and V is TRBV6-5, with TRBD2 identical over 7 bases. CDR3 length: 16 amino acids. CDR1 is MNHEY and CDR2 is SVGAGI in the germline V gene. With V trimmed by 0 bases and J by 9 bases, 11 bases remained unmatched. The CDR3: CASSYSILREWGEQFF. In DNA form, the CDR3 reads TGTGCCAGCAGTTACTCGATTTTGCGGGAGTGGGGTGAGCAGTTCTTC.

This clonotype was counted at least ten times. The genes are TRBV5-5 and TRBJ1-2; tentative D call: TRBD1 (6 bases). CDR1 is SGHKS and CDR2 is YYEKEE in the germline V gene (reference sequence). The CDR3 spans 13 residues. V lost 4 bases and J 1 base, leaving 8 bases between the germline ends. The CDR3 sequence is CASSEGGNYGYTF. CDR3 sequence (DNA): TGTGCCAGCAGCGAGGGGGGTAACTATGGCTACACCTTC.

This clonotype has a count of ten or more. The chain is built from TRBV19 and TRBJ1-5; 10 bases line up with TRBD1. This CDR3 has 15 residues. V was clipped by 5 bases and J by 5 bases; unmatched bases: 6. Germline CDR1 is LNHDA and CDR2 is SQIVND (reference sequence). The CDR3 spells CASSPGQGSYQPQHF. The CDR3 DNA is TGTGCCAGTAGTCCGGGACAGGGGTCGTATCAGCCCCAGCATTTT.

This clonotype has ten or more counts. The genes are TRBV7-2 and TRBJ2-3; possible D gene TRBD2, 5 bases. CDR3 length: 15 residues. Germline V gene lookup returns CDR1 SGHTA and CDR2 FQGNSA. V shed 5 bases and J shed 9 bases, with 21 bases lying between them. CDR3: CASSQMGASVGTQYF. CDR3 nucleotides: TGTGCCAGCAGCCAGATGGGAGCCTCCGTGGGGACGCAGTATTTT.

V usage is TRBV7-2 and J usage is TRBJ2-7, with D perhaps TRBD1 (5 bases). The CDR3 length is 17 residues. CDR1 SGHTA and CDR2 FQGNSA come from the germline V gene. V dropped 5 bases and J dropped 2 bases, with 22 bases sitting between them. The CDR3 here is CASSPFHGADRPYEQYF. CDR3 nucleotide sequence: TGTGCCAGCAGCCCCTTCCATGGGGCGGATCGTCCCTACGAGCAGTACTTC.

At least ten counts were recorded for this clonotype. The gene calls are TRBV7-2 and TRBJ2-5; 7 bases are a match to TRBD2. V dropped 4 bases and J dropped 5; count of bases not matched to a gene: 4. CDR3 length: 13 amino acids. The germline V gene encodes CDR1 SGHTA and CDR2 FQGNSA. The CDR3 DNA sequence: TGTGCCAGCAGCTCAGGGAGGGGTGAGACCCAGTACTTC. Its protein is CASSSGRGETQYF.

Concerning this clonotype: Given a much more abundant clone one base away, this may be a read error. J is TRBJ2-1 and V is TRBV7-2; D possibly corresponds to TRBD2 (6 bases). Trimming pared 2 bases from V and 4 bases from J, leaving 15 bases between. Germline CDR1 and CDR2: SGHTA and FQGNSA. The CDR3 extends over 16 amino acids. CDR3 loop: CASSLRTIGVYNEQFF. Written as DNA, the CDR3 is TGTGCCAGCAGCTTAAGGACTATCGGGGTTTACAATGAGCAGTTCTTC.

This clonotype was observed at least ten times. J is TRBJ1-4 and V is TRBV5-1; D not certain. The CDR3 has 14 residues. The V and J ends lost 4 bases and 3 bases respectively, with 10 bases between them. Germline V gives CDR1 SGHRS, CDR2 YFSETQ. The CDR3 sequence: CASSPGGANEKLFF. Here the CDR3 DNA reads TGCGCCAGCAGCCCCGGTGGTGCTAATGAAAAACTGTTTTTT. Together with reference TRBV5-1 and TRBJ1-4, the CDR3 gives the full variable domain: KAGVTQTPRYLIKTRGQQVTLSCSPISGHRSVSWYQQTPGQGLQFLFEYFSETQRNKGNFPGRFSGRQFSNSRSEMNVSTLELGDSALYLCASSPGGANEKLFFGSGTQLSVL.

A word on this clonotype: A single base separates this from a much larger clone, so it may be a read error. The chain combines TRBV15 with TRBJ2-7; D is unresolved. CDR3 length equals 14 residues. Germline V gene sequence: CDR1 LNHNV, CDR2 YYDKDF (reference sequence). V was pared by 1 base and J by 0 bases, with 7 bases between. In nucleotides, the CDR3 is TGTGCCACCAGCAGAGGCCGGGCCTCCTACGAGCAGTACTTC. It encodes CATSRGRASYEQYF.

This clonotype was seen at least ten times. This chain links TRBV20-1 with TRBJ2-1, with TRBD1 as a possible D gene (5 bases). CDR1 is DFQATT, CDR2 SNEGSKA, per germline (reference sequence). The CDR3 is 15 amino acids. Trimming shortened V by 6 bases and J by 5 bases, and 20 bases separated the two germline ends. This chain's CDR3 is CSARAGEIYHNEQFF. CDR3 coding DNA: TGCAGTGCCAGGGCTGGAGAGATATACCACAATGAGCAGTTCTTC.

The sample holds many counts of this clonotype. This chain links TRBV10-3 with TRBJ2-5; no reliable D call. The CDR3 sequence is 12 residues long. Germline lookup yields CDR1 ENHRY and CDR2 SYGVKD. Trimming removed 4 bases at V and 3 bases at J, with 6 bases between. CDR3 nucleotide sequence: TGTGCCATCAGTGCTAAAGAAGAGACCCAGTACTTC. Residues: CAISAKEETQYF.

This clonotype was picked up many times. CDR3 sequence (DNA): TGCAGCGTTGGTACCGGGACAGGGAATGACTATGGCTACACCTTC. It translates to CSVGTGTGNDYGYTF. The rearrangement uses TRBV29-1 and TRBJ1-2; 9 bases fit TRBD1. The CDR3 extends over 15 amino acids. Germline V gene sequence: CDR1 SQVTM, CDR2 ANQGSEA. V was clipped by 4 bases and J by 3 bases; unmatched bases: 9.

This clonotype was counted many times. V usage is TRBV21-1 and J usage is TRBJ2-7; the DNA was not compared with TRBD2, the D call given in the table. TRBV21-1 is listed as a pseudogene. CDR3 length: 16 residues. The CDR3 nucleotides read TGTGCCAGCCAAGTGGGCGGGAGGGATGCTCTTCGCGAGCAGTACTTC. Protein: CASQVGGRDALREQYF.

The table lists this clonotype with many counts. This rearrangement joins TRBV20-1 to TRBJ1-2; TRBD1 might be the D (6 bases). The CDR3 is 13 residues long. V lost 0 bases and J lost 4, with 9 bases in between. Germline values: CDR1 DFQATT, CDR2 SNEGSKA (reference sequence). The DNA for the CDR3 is TGCAGTGCTAGAGAACAGGGCACCTATGGCTACACCTTC. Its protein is CSAREQGTYGYTF.